The 32 T cell receptor beta chains given below trace back to one sample, sequenced in a study of blood T cell repertoires in COVID-19. The repertoire was sequenced with immunoSEQ multiplex PCR; TCRdb's copy has only in-frame clones and lacks some. This table has approximately 65,000 clones, about 75% appearing once. The sample consisted of PBMCs or T cells enriched from blood (not recorded which). Receptors originate from a woman between 55 and 75 years old who had been exposed to COVID-19.

This sequence joins TRBV6-5 and TRBJ1-4; 8 bases fit TRBD1. This CDR3 is built from 14 residues. Germline-derived CDR1 and CDR2 are MNHEY and SVGAGI. The ends lost 6 bases at V and 8 bases at J; junction bases unmatched: 8. The CDR3 DNA sequence: TGTGCCAGCAGAAAGACAGGGGCCGGGGAAAAACTGTTTTTT. This translates into CASRKTGAGEKLFF.

This chain connects TRBV2 to TRBJ2-5; TRBD1 might be the D (5 bases). Germline assignment: CDR1 SNHLY and CDR2 FYNNEI. Trimming left V 6 bases short and J 7 bases short, with 21 bases between. The CDR3 loop spans 15 amino acids. CDR3 sequence reads: CASSGSGIQVRTQYF. DNA for the CDR3: TGTGCCAGCAGCGGATCAGGGATTCAGGTTCGGACCCAGTACTTC.

The chain uses TRBV5-5 and TRBJ1-6; D remains unclear. Germline lookup yields CDR1 SGHKS and CDR2 YYEKEE (reference sequence). V was pared by 3 bases and J by 5 bases, with 9 bases between. The CDR3 runs to 14 residues. DNA for the CDR3: TGTGCCAGCAGCTCCGCGGGTAATAATTCACCCCTCCACTTT. Translating gives CASSSAGNNSPLHF.

The rearrangement links TRBV25-1 to TRBJ2-6; TRBD1 might be the D (5 bases). Germline V CDR1 and CDR2: MGHDK, SYGVNS. V was shortened by 3 bases and J by 1 base, with 10 bases between the two germline ends. This CDR3 is 16 amino acids long. CDR3 in amino acids: CASSDGRVSGANVLTF. CDR3 coding DNA: TGTGCCAGCAGTGATGGCAGGGTATCTGGGGCCAACGTCCTGACTTTC.

V gene TRBV5-4 combines with J gene TRBJ1-1; D is ambiguous. CDR1 is SGHNT and CDR2 is YYREEE in the germline V gene (reference sequence). This CDR3 is built from 15 residues. V was trimmed by 4 bases and J by 1 base, leaving 14 bases between them. For the CDR3, the DNA is TGTGCCAGCAGCCTGACGGGAACTTGGAACACTGAAGCTTTCTTT. It is translated as CASSLTGTWNTEAFF.

The chain carries TRBV30 and TRBJ1-1, with no clear D. CDR1 and CDR2 (germline): GTSNPN, SVGIG (reference sequence). The V end lost 0 bases, the J end lost 4 bases, and 3 bases lay between the germline ends. This CDR3 comprises 11 residues. The DNA of the CDR3 is TGTGCCTGGAGTGTTATCACTGAAGCTTTCTTT. It encodes CAWSVITEAFF.

The rearrangement links TRBV7-9 to TRBJ2-2; the D is unclear. In germline, CDR1 is SEHNR, CDR2 FQNEAQ (reference sequence). CDR3 length: 14 amino acids. With 1 base removed from V and 6 bases from J, the gap between germline ends came to 9 bases. CDR3 sequence: CASSLGAPPGELFF. In nucleotides, the CDR3 is TGTGCCAGCAGCTTAGGGGCCCCTCCCGGGGAGCTGTTTTTT.

This clone was counted once. The chain links TRBV6-4 to TRBJ1-1; D remains ambiguous. Trimming took 6 bases from V and 3 from J, leaving 11 bases between them. The CDR3 length is 13 residues. The V gene's germline CDR1 is MRHNA and CDR2 SNTAGT. The CDR3 DNA sequence: TGTGCCAGCAGGGGGTTCGGGGACACTGAAGCTTTCTTT. It is translated as CASRGFGDTEAFF.

CDR3 DNA: TGTGCCAGCAGTGAGCGAATGAACAGGGGTTCGCCCTATGGCTACACCTTC. Its protein product is CASSERMNRGSPYGYTF. V gene TRBV25-1 combines with J gene TRBJ1-2; 7 bases match TRBD1. Germline V CDR1 and CDR2: MGHDK, SYGVNS. CDR3 size: 17 residues. Trimming removed 3 bases from V and 4 bases from J; junction bases left unmatched: 14.

The chain couples TRBV18 to TRBJ2-7; tentatively, D is TRBD2 (5 bases). There are 14 residues in the CDR3. V dropped 0 bases and J dropped 2 bases, with 8 bases sitting between them. Germline assignment: CDR1 KGHSH and CDR2 LQKENI. The CDR3 is CASSPPRVPYEQYF. The DNA for the CDR3 is TGTGCCAGCTCACCACCGAGGGTACCCTACGAGCAGTACTTC. Looking up the rest from reference TRBV18 and TRBJ2-7 gives the full variable domain: NAGVMQNPRHLVRRRGQEARLRCSPMKGHSHVYWYRQLPEEGLKFMVYLQKENIIDESGMPKERFSAEFPKEGPSILRIQQVVRGDSAAYFCASSPPRVPYEQYFGPGTRLTVT.

The rearrangement joins TRBV28 to TRBJ1-1; D not resolved. The CDR3 extends over 11 amino acids. V dropped 4 bases and J dropped 11 bases, with 11 bases sitting between them. Germline CDR1 and CDR2: MDHEN and SYDVKM. The CDR3, as DNA: TGTGCCAGCAGTTCGTGGCCGCGGGCTTTCTTT. Translation gives CASSSWPRAFF.

This clone came up a few times. This rearrangement joins TRBV27 to TRBJ1-2, with a weak D call TRBD1 (6 bases). Germline CDR1 MNHEY, CDR2 SMNVEV (reference sequence). V shed 7 bases and J shed 8 bases, with 14 bases lying between them. This CDR3 has 12 amino acids. The DNA for the CDR3 is TGTGCCAGCATGGGGGCAAATTGGGGCTACACCTTC. This translates into CASMGANWGYTF.

This clone was counted ten times or more. The chain is built from TRBV7-3 and TRBJ2-2; D is unclear. The length of the CDR3 is 14 residues. In germline, CDR1 is SGHTA, CDR2 FQGTGA. Trimming stripped 4 bases from V and 6 bases from J, with 12 bases between. The CDR3 bases are TGTGCCAGCAGCTCGTCAGTTGGTGCCGGGGAGCTGTTTTTT. This codes for CASSSSVGAGELFF.

This clone was observed a few times. The J gene is TRBJ2-3, the V gene TRBV5-8; unclear D gene. Germline-derived CDR1 and CDR2 are SGHTS and YDEGEE. CDR3 length: 14 amino acids. V lost 0 bases and J lost 3, with 8 bases in between. The CDR3 region is CASSLARWTDTQYF. CDR3 DNA sequence: TGTGCCAGCAGCTTGGCCCGGTGGACAGATACGCAGTATTTT.

Worth noting for this clone: The sample holds other DNA sequences that translate to the same CDR3. The chain uses TRBV24-1 and TRBJ1-5, with a tentative D call TRBD1 (5 bases). Germline loops: CDR1 KGHDR, CDR2 SFDVKD. The CDR3 is made up of 14 amino acids. V was shortened by 2 bases and J by 5 bases, with 9 bases between the two germline ends. The CDR3 nucleotides are TGTGCCACCAGTGATTCTGGGGGGGATCAGCCCCAGCATTTT. This encodes CATSDSGGDQPQHF.

The V and J genes are TRBV24-1 and TRBJ2-1, with 8 bases lining up with TRBD2. The CDR3 extends over 17 amino acids. The V segment lost 1 base and the J segment 8 bases; nucleotides outside the gene matches: 12. Per the germline V gene, CDR1 is KGHDR and CDR2 is SFDVKD. The CDR3 protein is CATSDFGSGEVSDEQFF. The DNA for the CDR3 is TGTGCCACCAGTGATTTCGGTAGCGGGGAGGTTAGCGATGAGCAGTTCTTC.

V is TRBV5-8 and J is TRBJ2-1, with TRBD2 matching over 12 bases. From germline, CDR1 is SGHTS and CDR2 YDEGEE. The V segment lost 4 bases and the J segment 15 bases; nucleotides outside the gene matches: 11. This CDR3 is 14 amino acids long. CDR3 protein: CASSLGLAGSPPFF. CDR3 sequence (DNA): TGTGCCAGCAGCCTAGGACTAGCGGGGAGTCCCCCGTTCTTC.

Written as DNA, the CDR3 is TGCGCCAGCAGCGAGGGTTGGAGGGAGACCCAGTACTTC. This encodes CASSEGWRETQYF. The V call is TRBV10-2, the J call TRBJ2-5, with D possibly matching TRBD2 (5 bases). Trimming shortened V by 6 bases and J by 5 bases, and 13 bases separated the two germline ends. The germline CDR1 and CDR2 sequences are WSHSY and SAAADI. The CDR3 has 13 residues.

V and J are TRBV19 and TRBJ1-4; no definite D call. Germline CDR1 and CDR2: LNHDA and SQIVND (reference sequence). There are 14 residues in the CDR3. The V end lost 8 bases, the J end lost 4 bases, and 14 bases lay between the germline ends. The CDR3 region has the DNA TGTGCCAGTTCGAGTCCGGACTTTAATGAAAAACTGTTTTTT. Translation gives CASSSPDFNEKLFF.

The chain combines TRBV2 with TRBJ1-3; D is unclear. From germline, CDR1 is SNHLY and CDR2 FYNNEI. This CDR3 region has 16 residues. V lost 6 bases, J lost 0 bases, and 15 bases lay in between. In DNA, the CDR3 is TGTGCCAGCAGCGCCGTCTCGTCCTACTCTGGAAACACCATATATTTT. Translating gives CASSAVSSYSGNTIYF.

The chain uses TRBV6-4 and TRBJ1-3, with D possibly TRBD1 on 6 matching bases. Germline-derived CDR1 and CDR2 are MRHNA and SNTAGT. The CDR3 extends over 15 amino acids. Trimming removed 4 bases at V and 2 bases at J, with 12 bases between. CDR3 loop: CASSAPQGTGNTIYF. CDR3 DNA sequence: TGTGCCAGCAGTGCCCCACAGGGCACTGGAAACACCATATATTTT.

DNA for the CDR3: TGTGCCAGCAGTTTTCCTTTGAGCTCCTATAATTCACCCCTCCACTTT. Translated: CASSFPLSSYNSPLHF. V is TRBV28 and J is TRBJ1-6; D gene ambiguous. Germline CDR1 and CDR2: MDHEN and SYDVKM. The ends were cut back, 3 bases at V and 0 bases at J, with 9 bases in the middle. The CDR3 is made up of 16 amino acids.

V and J are TRBV29-1 and TRBJ2-3; TRBD1 aligns across 8 bases. V shed 2 bases, J shed 2 bases, and the junction held 3 bases outside the gene matches. CDR3 size: 14 residues. Germline lookup yields CDR1 SQVTM and CDR2 ANQGSEA. CDR3 in DNA: TGCAGCGTTGAAAGGACAGGGTTCACAGATACGCAGTATTTT. It codes for CSVERTGFTDTQYF.

The chain uses TRBV2 and TRBJ1-4; 8 bases line up with TRBD1. Germline V CDR1 and CDR2: SNHLY, FYNNEI. V trimming: 4 bases; J trimming: 8 bases; junction bases outside the gene matches: 6. The CDR3 length is 14 residues. The CDR3 sequence: CASSVTQGAEKLFF. For the CDR3, the DNA is TGTGCCAGCAGTGTCACGCAGGGGGCGGAAAAACTGTTTTTT.

The chain joins TRBV27 to TRBJ1-2; no definite D call. Per the germline V gene, CDR1 is MNHEY and CDR2 is SMNVEV (reference sequence). This CDR3 comprises 10 residues. V lost 6 bases, J lost 5 bases, and 4 bases lay in between. DNA for the CDR3: TGTGCCAGCAGCTCTTATGGCTACACCTTC. This codes for CASSSYGYTF.

The chain is built from TRBV6-5 and TRBJ1-1; 12 bases are a match to TRBD1. In germline, CDR1 is MNHEY, CDR2 SVGAGI. This CDR3 is 14 amino acids long. Trimming at V came to 7 bases and at J to 5 bases, leaving 5 bases not matched to a gene. DNA for the CDR3: TGTGCCAGCATGGGACAGGGGGCGTTTACTGAAGCTTTCTTT. It specifies CASMGQGAFTEAFF.

This chain joins TRBV6-2 or TRBV6-3 and TRBJ2-3; TRBD2 matches at 14 bases. CDR1 is MNHEY and CDR2 is SVGEGT in the germline V gene. J gave up 6 bases and V 7 bases, and 9 bases lay outside the gene matches. CDR3 length: 16 residues. The CDR3 sequence: CASTPGRLAGGDTQYF. The CDR3 DNA sequence: TGTGCCAGCACCCCCGGGCGACTAGCGGGAGGGGATACGCAGTATTTT.

This clone has a count of ten or more. The CDR3 sequence is CASSQSDYEQYF. In nucleotides, the CDR3 is TGTGCCAGCAGCCAGTCAGACTACGAGCAGTACTTC. The V call is TRBV4-2, the J call TRBJ2-7; D not resolved. Trimming left V 3 bases short and J 3 bases short, with 6 bases between. The length of the CDR3 is 12 residues. Germline loops: CDR1 LGHNA, CDR2 YNFKEQ.

This chain connects TRBV23-1 to TRBJ1-2; D is perhaps TRBD1 (5 bases). TRBV23-1 is an ORF, and what it does is uncertain. This CDR3 is built from 16 residues. V lost 7 bases and J 6 bases, leaving 24 bases between the germline ends. The CDR3 nucleotides are TGCGCCAGCACAACGCACCTTAGGGGCAGCCCGCATGGCTACACCTTC. Protein: CASTTHLRGSPHGYTF.

The chain is built from TRBV20-1 and TRBJ2-1, with D tentatively TRBD1 (6 bases). In germline, CDR1 is DFQATT, CDR2 SNEGSKA (reference sequence). This CDR3 comprises 14 residues. The V end was cut by 3 bases, the J end by 4 bases, with 13 bases between. The CDR3 nucleotides read TGCAGTGCTAGTAGATTGGGGGCTTACAATGAGCAGTTCTTC. Its protein is CSASRLGAYNEQFF.

This clone was seen only once. V gene TRBV28 combines with J gene TRBJ1-6; 8 nucleotides align to TRBD1. This CDR3 is 15 amino acids long. CDR1 and CDR2 (germline): MDHEN, SYDVKM. J lost 6 bases, V lost 1 base, and 2 bases had no gene match. As DNA, the CDR3 is TGTGCCAGCAGTTTATCAGGGGGCCGTAATTCACCCCTCCACTTT. Translating gives CASSLSGGRNSPLHF.

This chain connects TRBV3-1 (or the pseudogene TRBV3-2) to TRBJ2-5, with 7 bases aligning to TRBD1. CDR3 size: 13 residues. CDR1 is LGHDT and CDR2 is YNNKEL in the germline V gene (reference sequence). Germline trimming cut 0 bases from V and 8 bases from J; bases unmatched to any gene: 3. This CDR3 reads CASSQEAGGTQYF. Here the CDR3 DNA reads TGTGCCAGCAGCCAAGAGGCAGGGGGAACCCAGTACTTC.